Shown below are 17 T cell receptor beta chains from a single sample sequenced in a study of T cells in Graves' hyperthyroidism and ophthalmopathy. TCR beta CDR3 regions were amplified from RNA. Initially, a first-round RT-PCR of the TCR CDR3 employed the HTBI primer set. TCRdb re-called the multiplex PCR reads with MiXCR, one entry per CDR3 protein. In the table there are 650,000 to 850,000 distinct CDR3 sequences, approximately 19% of which are singletons. The sequencing input was blood. Source of these receptors: a woman aged 45-60 years with Graves' hyperthyroidism that later progressed to Graves' ophthalmopathy.

For this clonotype: Possible read error: a much larger clone is one base away. V and J are TRBV29-1 and TRBJ2-1; 12 bases are shared with TRBD2. Germline CDR1 and CDR2: SQVTM and ANQGSEA. There are 13 residues in the CDR3. Trimming at V came to 6 bases and at J to 4 bases, leaving 1 base not matched to a gene. This CDR3 is CSVGTSGYNEQFF. The CDR3 coding sequence is TGCAGCGTGGGGACTAGCGGGTACAATGAGCAGTTCTTC.

V gene TRBV6-2 or TRBV6-3 combines with J gene TRBJ1-3, with 7 bases aligning to TRBD1. Trimming took 7 bases from V and 0 from J; bases not matched to a gene: 6. The CDR3 consists of 15 residues. Germline CDR1 and CDR2: MNHEY and SVGEGT. CDR3 DNA sequence: TGTGCCAGCACCCGGGGACAGACCTCTGGAAACACCATATATTTT. Its protein is CASTRGQTSGNTIYF.

V and J are TRBV7-2 and TRBJ2-2; D may be TRBD2 (6 bases). Germline V lookup: CDR1 SGHTA, CDR2 FQGNSA. Deletions cut 2 bases from V and 5 bases from J, with 15 bases between. The CDR3 length is 16 residues. The CDR3 nucleotides are TGTGCCAGCAGCTTACCGTCCAGGGCGGGAACCGGGGAGCTGTTTTTT. Translation gives CASSLPSRAGTGELFF.

This clonotype appeared a few times. A read error may be the cause here, since a much bigger clone is one base away. The chain has TRBV11-2 and TRBJ2-3; no definite D call. V lost 3 bases and J lost 0, with 4 bases in between. This CDR3 comprises 13 residues. The germline V gene has CDR1 SGHAT and CDR2 FQNNGV. The CDR3 reads CASSFRSTDTQYF. CDR3 nucleotides: TGTGCCAGCAGCTTTCGGAGCACAGATACGCAGTATTTT.

The chain uses TRBV20-1 and TRBJ2-1; D possibly uses TRBD1 or TRBD2 (6 bases each). The CDR3 has 15 amino acids. V gave up 0 bases and J gave up 6 bases, with 15 bases separating them. Germline CDR1 reads DFQATT; CDR2 reads SNEGSKA (reference sequence). CDR3 region: CSARDLGGLGNEQFF. The DNA for the CDR3 is TGCAGTGCTAGAGATCTCGGGGGCCTCGGCAATGAGCAGTTCTTC.

This clonotype was counted many times. J is TRBJ2-5 and V is TRBV18, with D hard to call. Germline CDR1 is KGHSH and CDR2 is LQKENI. The ends were cut back, 3 bases at V and 6 bases at J, with 11 bases in the middle. The length of the CDR3 is 13 residues. CDR3 DNA: TGTGCCAGCTCACCCACCTCCGGGCAGACCCAGTACTTC. It translates to CASSPTSGQTQYF.

The chain joins TRBV7-2 to TRBJ2-5, with TRBD2 as a possible D gene (6 bases). Trimming removed 4 bases at V and 4 bases at J, with 19 bases between. CDR1 and CDR2 (germline): SGHTA, FQGNSA. This CDR3 spans 16 amino acids. The CDR3 reads CASSSRVVAVRETQYF. For the CDR3, the DNA is TGTGCCAGCAGCTCCCGGGTGGTAGCGGTAAGAGAGACCCAGTACTTC.

A note on this clonotype: One base away lies a much larger clone, so this may be a sequencing read error. The conserved phenylalanine or tryptophan is not found at the CDR3 terminus, so this likely reflects a read error. The chain has TRBV6-5 and TRBJ1-4, with a possible D match to TRBD1 (6 bases). The CDR3 length is 13 residues. Germline V lookup: CDR1 MNHEY, CDR2 SVGAGI. The CDR3 sequence: CASGYRVDEKLFS. CDR3 nucleotide sequence: TGTGCCAGCGGTTACAGGGTGGATGAAAAACTGTTTTCT.

This clonotype was detected ten times or more. The chain joins TRBV5-1 to TRBJ1-1; 7 positions agree with TRBD1. The CDR3 is made up of 13 amino acids. Germline lookup yields CDR1 SGHRS and CDR2 YFSETQ. The J segment lost 6 bases and the V segment lost 0 bases, leaving 2 bases of the junction unmatched. CDR3 DNA sequence: TGCGCCAGCAGCTTGGGACAGGGAGCTGAAGCTTTCTTT. Protein: CASSLGQGAEAFF.

The sample holds a few counts of this clonotype. The V gene is TRBV7-6, the J gene TRBJ2-1; D ambiguous. Trimming pared 5 bases from V and 4 bases from J, leaving 9 bases between. Germline values: CDR1 SGHVS, CDR2 FNYEAQ. The CDR3 is 13 residues long. The CDR3 reads CASSDGLYNEQFF. As DNA, the CDR3 is TGTGCCAGCAGCGATGGGCTATACAATGAGCAGTTCTTC.

This clonotype has ten or more counts. The gene calls are TRBV20-1 and TRBJ1-1; unclear D gene. This CDR3 has 11 amino acids. V lost 2 bases and J lost 8, with 9 bases in between. Per the germline V gene, CDR1 is DFQATT and CDR2 is SNEGSKA (reference sequence). The DNA of the CDR3 is TGCAGTGCTAGACCCAACAAGGAAGCTTTCTTT. Translating gives CSARPNKEAFF.

The chain joins TRBV11-1 to TRBJ1-6, with unresolved D. Trimming removed 5 bases from V and 7 bases from J, with 9 bases in between. The CDR3 is made up of 13 amino acids. CDR1 and CDR2 from the germline V gene are SGHAT and FQDESV (reference sequence). The CDR3 region is CASSARVNSPLHF. For the CDR3, the DNA is TGTGCCAGCAGCGCCCGGGTCAATTCACCCCTCCACTTT.

This clonotype was seen repeatedly, ten times or more. This chain joins TRBV7-2 and TRBJ1-5, with D possibly TRBD1 on 5 matching bases. This CDR3 has 13 amino acids. The V end was cut by 6 bases, the J end by 7 bases, with 13 bases between. Germline CDR1 SGHTA, CDR2 FQGNSA. CDR3 nucleotide sequence: TGTGCCAGCAGTGGAGGGGTATACCAGCCCCAGCATTTT. It codes for CASSGGVYQPQHF.

This clonotype was counted at least ten times. The CDR3 loop reads CASSLEGQREAFF. CDR3 in DNA: TGTGCCAGCAGCTTAGAAGGACAGAGGGAAGCTTTCTTT. This chain connects TRBV7-9 to TRBJ1-1; D may be TRBD1 (6 bases). The germline CDR1 and CDR2 sequences are SEHNR and FQNEAQ (reference sequence). The CDR3 is made up of 13 amino acids. V was cut by 1 base and J by 8 bases, with 11 bases left in between.

The sample holds many counts of this clonotype. The J gene is TRBJ2-3, the V gene TRBV12-3 or TRBV12-4, with 7 bases matching TRBD2. The junction had 11 bases not matched to a gene; V was cut back by 6 bases and J by 5 bases. This CDR3 is built from 15 residues. CDR3 coding DNA: TGTGCCAGCAGCTCCCGATTTGGGGGGGGAGATACGCAGTATTTT. Translation gives CASSSRFGGGDTQYF.

This clonotype showed up just a few times. V and J are TRBV7-8 and TRBJ2-5; no definite D call. Germline assignment: CDR1 SGHVS and CDR2 FQNEAQ. V lost 2 bases and J lost 2, with 12 bases in between. The CDR3 is 15 residues long. CDR3 bases: TGTGCCAGCAGCTTACCGGTTGCAGAGCAAGAGACCCAGTACTTC. Protein: CASSLPVAEQETQYF.

This clonotype came up a few times. V gene TRBV9 combines with J gene TRBJ2-3, with a weak D call TRBD1 (6 bases). The CDR3 contains 15 residues. CDR1 SGDLS and CDR2 YYNGEE come from the germline V gene. V was clipped by 0 bases and J by 2 bases, with 10 bases between them. Here the CDR3 reads CASSVVTGNTDTQYF. Written as DNA, the CDR3 is TGTGCCAGCAGCGTAGTTACAGGGAACACAGATACGCAGTATTTT.